This T cell receptor (beta chain) was captured in a study of CD8 T cells in ankylosing spondylitis. This clonotype was seen more than once but under ten times. Its antigen is as yet unknown. Germline CDR1 is SQVTM and CDR2 is ANQGSEA. The V and J ends lost 5 bases and 6 bases, in that order; junction bases with no gene match: 9. This CDR3 contains 13 residues. TCRdb analysed the 5' RACE reads with MiXCR anew, one entry per CDR3 protein. The repertoire holds some 800,000 distinct CDR3 sequences, roughly 12% seen once, with approximately 0.46% in the top ten. Findings of the study overall: With a CD8+ phenotype, disease-linked clones were relatively rare in peripheral blood. About 8 highly homologous variants made up a TCR beta motif, and this motif appeared characteristic of ankylosing spondylitis blood.

This chain connects TRBV29-1 to TRBJ2-7; 8 bases fit TRBD1. Sequenced input: blood, either unsorted or a sorted T cell fraction (not recorded which). This receptor was obtained from a male donor with ankylosing spondylitis. The CDR3 here is CSVYNRGSREQYF. The DNA for the CDR3 is TGCAGCGTTTACAACAGGGGGAGTCGCGAGCAGTACTTC.